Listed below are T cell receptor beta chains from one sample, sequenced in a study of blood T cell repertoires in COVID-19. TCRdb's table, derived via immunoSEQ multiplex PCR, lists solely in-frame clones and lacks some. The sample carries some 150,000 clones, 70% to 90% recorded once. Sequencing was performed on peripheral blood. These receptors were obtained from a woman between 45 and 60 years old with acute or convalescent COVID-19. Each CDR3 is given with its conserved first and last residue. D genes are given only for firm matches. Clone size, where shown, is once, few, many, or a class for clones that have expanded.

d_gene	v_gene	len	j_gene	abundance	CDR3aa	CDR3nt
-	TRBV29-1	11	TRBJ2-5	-	CSAWDLETQYF	TGCAGCGCGTGGGACTTAGAGACCCAGTACTTC
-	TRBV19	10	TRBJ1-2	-	CATQGYGYTF	TGTGCCACGCAGGGGTATGGCTACACCTTC
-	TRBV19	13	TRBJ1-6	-	CASKETINSPLHF	TGTGCCAGCAAAGAGACAATAAATTCACCCCTCCACTTT
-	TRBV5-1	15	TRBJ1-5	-	CASSLQGFADQPQHF	TGCGCCAGCAGCTTACAGGGCTTCGCTGATCAGCCCCAGCATTTT
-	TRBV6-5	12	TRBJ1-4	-	CASRRANEKLFF	TGTGCCTCCAGGCGGGCTAATGAAAAACTGTTTTTT
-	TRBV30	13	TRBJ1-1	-	CAWSAQGYTEAFF	TGTGCCTGGAGTGCTCAGGGGTACACTGAAGCTTTCTTT
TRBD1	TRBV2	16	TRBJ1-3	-	CASSWDRLSSGNTIYF	TGTGCCAGCAGTTGGGACAGGCTCTCCTCTGGAAACACCATATATTTT
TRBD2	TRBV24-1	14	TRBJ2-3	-	CATSDTSGTDTQYF	TGTGCCACCAGTGATACTAGCGGCACAGATACGCAGTATTTT
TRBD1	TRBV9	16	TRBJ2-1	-	CASSVGQGAFANEQFF	TGTGCCAGCAGCGTAGGACAGGGGGCATTCGCCAATGAGCAGTTCTTC
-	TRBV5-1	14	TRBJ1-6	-	CASSPGRGYSPLHF	TGCGCCAGCAGCCCTGGTAGGGGTTATTCACCCCTCCACTTT
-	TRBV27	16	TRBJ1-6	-	CASSLMPPGGLSPLHF	TGTGCCAGCAGTTTAATGCCCCCGGGAGGCTTATCACCCCTCCACTTT
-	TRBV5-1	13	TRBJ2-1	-	CASSLESGVEQFF	TGCGCCAGCAGCTTGGAGTCGGGGGTTGAGCAGTTCTTC
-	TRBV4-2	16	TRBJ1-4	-	CASSEGGSSGSEKLFF	TGTGCCAGCAGCGAAGGGGGAAGTTCGGGGAGCGAAAAACTGTTTTTT
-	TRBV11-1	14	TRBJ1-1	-	CASSFSTGTTEAFF	TGTGCCAGCAGCTTCTCCACGGGAACCACTGAAGCTTTCTTT
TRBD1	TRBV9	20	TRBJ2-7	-	CASSQTKHSRTGQKQYEQYF	TGTGCCAGCAGCCAAACAAAACACTCTCGTACGGGACAGAAACAATACGAGCAGTACTTC
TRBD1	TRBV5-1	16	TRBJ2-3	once	CASSLEGTGGRDTQYF	TGCGCCAGCAGCTTGGAGGGGACAGGGGGGCGAGATACGCAGTATTTT
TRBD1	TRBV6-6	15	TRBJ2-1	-	CASSLDRGPYNEQFF	TGTGCCAGCAGCCTGGACAGGGGACCTTACAATGAGCAGTTCTTC
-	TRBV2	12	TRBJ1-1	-	CASSERLAEAFF	TGTGCCAGCAGTGAACGTCTAGCTGAAGCTTTCTTT
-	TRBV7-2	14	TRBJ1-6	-	CASSFTEYNSPLHF	TGTGCCAGCAGCTTCACAGAGTATAATTCACCCCTCCACTTT
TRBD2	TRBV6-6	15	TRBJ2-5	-	CASLGSSGGQETQYF	TGTGCCAGTTTAGGGTCTAGCGGGGGACAAGAGACCCAGTACTTC
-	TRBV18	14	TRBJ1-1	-	CASSPTVTNTEAFF	TGTGCCAGCTCACCGACAGTAACGAACACTGAAGCTTTCTTT
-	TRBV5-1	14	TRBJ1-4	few	CASSEQGGDEKLFF	TGCGCCAGCAGCGAGCAGGGAGGGGATGAAAAACTGTTTTTT
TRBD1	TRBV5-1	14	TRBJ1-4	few	CASSFGTGREKLFF	TGCGCCAGCAGCTTCGGGACAGGGAGGGAAAAACTGTTTTTT
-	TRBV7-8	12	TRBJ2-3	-	CASSYGADTQYF	TGTGCCAGCAGCTATGGAGCAGATACGCAGTATTTT
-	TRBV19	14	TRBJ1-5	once	CASSVTGSGQPQHF	TGTGCCAGTAGTGTAACAGGGTCGGGTCAGCCCCAGCATTTT
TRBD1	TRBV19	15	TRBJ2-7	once	CASSIGAGGAYEQYF	TGTGCCAGTAGTATCGGAGCAGGGGGCGCCTACGAGCAGTACTTC
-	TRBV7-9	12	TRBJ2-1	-	CASSPTQARLFF	TGTGCCAGCAGCCCGACCCAGGCCCGTCTGTTCTTC
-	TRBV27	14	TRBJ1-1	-	CASSLRSMNTEAFF	TGTGCCAGCAGTTTGCGGTCTATGAACACTGAAGCTTTCTTT
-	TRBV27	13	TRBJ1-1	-	CASSLRENTEAFF	TGTGCCAGCAGTTTGAGAGAGAACACTGAAGCTTTCTTT
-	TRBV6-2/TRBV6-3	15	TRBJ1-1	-	CASSSHTSGYAEAFF	TGTGCCAGCAGTTCCCATACCTCCGGGTATGCTGAAGCTTTCTTT
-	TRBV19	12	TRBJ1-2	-	CASSIPPGGYTF	TGTGCCAGTAGTATCCCTCCAGGGGGCTACACCTTC
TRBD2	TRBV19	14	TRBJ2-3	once	CASSSREGRDTQYF	TGTGCCAGTAGTTCCCGGGAGGGGCGCGATACGCAGTATTTT
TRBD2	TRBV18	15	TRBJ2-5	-	CASSPLAGQEETQYF	TGTGCCAGCTCACCTCTAGCGGGGCAAGAAGAGACCCAGTACTTC
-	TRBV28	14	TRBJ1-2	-	CASSLFNRVYGYTF	TGTGCCAGCAGTTTATTCAACAGGGTCTATGGCTACACCTTC
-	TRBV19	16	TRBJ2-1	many	CASSRLYAAANNEQFF	TGTGCCAGTAGCCGCCTATACGCAGCGGCTAACAATGAGCAGTTCTTC
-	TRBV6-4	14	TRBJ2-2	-	CASSGLKVTGELFF	TGTGCCAGCAGCGGACTTAAAGTCACCGGGGAGCTGTTTTTT
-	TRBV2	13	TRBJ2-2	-	CASSEQGAGELFF	TGTGCCAGCAGTGAGCAGGGTGCCGGGGAGCTGTTTTTT
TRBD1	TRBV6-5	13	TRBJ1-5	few	CASRGTGGQPQHF	TGTGCCAGCAGAGGGACAGGGGGTCAGCCCCAGCATTTT
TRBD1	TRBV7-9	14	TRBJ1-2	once	CASSLAGQVNGYTF	TGTGCCAGCAGCTTAGCCGGACAGGTTAATGGCTACACCTTC
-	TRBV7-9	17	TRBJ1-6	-	CASSLPQGSSYNSPLHF	TGTGCCAGCAGCTTACCTCAGGGAAGCTCCTATAATTCACCCCTCCACTTT
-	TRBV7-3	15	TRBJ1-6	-	CASSRGGAYNSPLHF	TGTGCCAGCAGTAGGGGGGGCGCCTATAATTCACCCCTCCACTTT